The sequence of this T cell receptor beta chain was determined in a study of human T cells and chemical hapten exposure. The time point: patch test 2, 6 weeks after DPC sensitization. Treatment indicated: therapeutic diphenylcyclopropenone sensitization with weekly scalp DPC. The library tagged each cDNA molecule with unique molecular identifiers. TCRdb called the RACE reads again in MiXCR, with one record for every CDR3 protein. This table has 95,000 or so distinct CDR3 sequences, about an eighth appearing once. V lost 5 bases, J lost 5 bases, and 12 bases stayed unmatched. This CDR3 has 17 residues. Germline V CDR1 and CDR2: MDHEN, SYDVKM.

The V gene is TRBV28, the J gene TRBJ2-5; 12 nucleotides line up with TRBD1. This receptor was obtained from a woman aged 40-49 years with alopecia areata. Some clones in this sample may be carry-over from other donors' samples. The source was whole blood, collected in connection with sensitization to the hapten diphenylcyclopropenone (DPC). CDR3 nucleotide sequence: TGTGCCAGCAGTCAGTATCCGGGACAGGGGGCTAGGGAGACCCAGTACTTC. This translates into CASSQYPGQGARETQYF.